This T cell receptor (beta chain) originates from a study of T-cell reconstitution after alpha-beta-depleted transplantation in children. General study points: Surviving recipient T cells and thymic progenitors accounted for the high day-60 TCRbeta diversity observed in some patients.

J gave up 0 bases and V 5 bases, and 8 bases lay outside the gene matches. Germline-derived CDR1 and CDR2 are LNHDA and SQIVND (reference sequence). The CDR3 has 18 residues. Ten or more counts support this clonotype. Its matching antigen is unknown. Using unique molecular identifiers, the investigators prepared the TCRbeta library. TCRdb redid the calling of the PCR reads with MiXCR, one entry per CDR3 protein. The sample consists of around 600,000 distinct CDR3 sequences, about 23% of them appearing once. This clonotype was obtained from a boy younger than two who had a stem cell transplant for acute myeloid leukemia, so the T cells may come from the graft donor. The chain couples TRBV19 to TRBJ2-6; 9 bases fit TRBD1. This specimen was PBMCs, mostly from graft donor cells, taken 360 days after TCRalphabeta/CD19-depleted stem cell transplant. CDR3 bases: TGTGCCAGTAGTGTCCGGACAGGGGTCCCCTCTGGGGCCAACGTCCTGACTTTC. Translating gives CASSVRTGVPSGANVLTF.